This T cell receptor beta chain was profiled in a study of T cell repertoires and HLA-DP antigens. Study at large: In vitro CD4+ alloreactivity was against HeLa-presented HLA-DP.

Points on this clone: The antigen is not known.

The table came from immunoSEQ multiplex PCR; TCRdb's copy has only in-frame clones and leaves some out. Of about 89,000 clones in the sample, about nine tenths were seen once. The source is a man aged 50 or older in good health and CMV-seronegative. Sequenced material: CD4+ T cells from PBMCs.

The CDR3 DNA follows: TGTGCCGTGGGCAATGGGCGGGGGGAGACCCAGTACTTC. Its translation: CAVGNGRGETQYF. The J gene is TRBJ2-5, the V gene TRBV30, with 7 bases identical to TRBD2. The germline V gene has CDR1 GTSNPN and CDR2 SVGIG (reference sequence). The CDR3 length is 13 residues. V gave up 8 bases and J gave up 5 bases; unmatched junction bases: 11. Drawing the rest from reference TRBV30 and TRBJ2-5, the complete variable domain is SQTIHQWPATLVQPVGSPLSLECTVEGTSNPNLYWYRQAAGRGLQLLFYSVGIGQISSEVPQNLSASRPQDRQFILSSKKLLLSDSGFYLCAVGNGRGETQYFGPGTRLLVL.